These 18 T cell receptor beta chains came from one sample sequenced in a study of blood T cell repertoires in COVID-19. The protocol was immunoSEQ multiplex PCR, while the TCRdb copy is restricted to in-frame clones and leaves out a portion. The table shows more than 95,000 clones, with about 80% occurring only once. The sample comprised peripheral blood. The receptors were sampled from a woman in her forties or fifties with acute or convalescent COVID-19.

This chain uses TRBV2 with TRBJ1-1; the D is unclear. Germline assignment: CDR1 SNHLY and CDR2 FYNNEI. The V end lost 2 bases, the J end lost 1 base, and 5 bases lay between the germline ends. The CDR3 spans 13 residues. The chain's CDR3 is CASSETANTEAFF. In DNA, the CDR3 is TGTGCCAGCAGTGAAACAGCGAACACTGAAGCTTTCTTT.

The rearrangement uses TRBV3-1 (or the pseudogene TRBV3-2) and TRBJ1-1; weak D call: TRBD1 (5 bases). This CDR3 comprises 14 residues. Germline V gene data show CDR1 as LGHDT and CDR2 as YNNKEL (reference sequence). Trimming took off 4 bases at V and 4 bases at J, with 13 bases between the two ends. The CDR3 loop reads CASSRGVLSTEAFF. CDR3 nucleotide sequence: TGTGCCAGCAGCCGGGGGGTATTATCCACTGAAGCTTTCTTT.

The chain is built from TRBV10-3 and TRBJ1-1; 7 positions agree with TRBD1. CDR1 is ENHRY, CDR2 SYGVKD, per germline. The CDR3 extends over 14 amino acids. Germline trimming cut 6 bases from V and 4 bases from J; bases unmatched to any gene: 8. The CDR3 protein is CAIRETGLSTEAFF. CDR3 sequence (DNA): TGTGCCATCAGAGAGACAGGGCTTTCCACTGAAGCTTTCTTT.

The rearrangement joins TRBV10-2 to TRBJ1-1; the D gene is possibly TRBD1 (6 bases). V lost 4 bases to trimming and J lost 4 bases, with 13 bases between them. The germline gives CDR1 WSHSY, CDR2 SAAADI. The CDR3 consists of 14 residues. CDR3: CASSAQGGITEAFF. The CDR3 DNA follows: TGCGCCAGCAGTGCACAGGGAGGGATCACTGAAGCTTTCTTT.

This sequence joins TRBV6-2 or TRBV6-3 and TRBJ1-4; 7 nucleotides match TRBD1. V shed 6 bases and J 4 bases; nucleotides not matched to a gene: 8. The V gene's germline CDR1 is MNHEY and CDR2 SVGEGT. CDR3 length: 15 residues. Here the CDR3 DNA reads TGTGCCAGCAGCCCTGGACAGGAGATTAATGAAAAACTGTTTTTT. This translates into CASSPGQEINEKLFF.

The chain is built from TRBV7-8 and TRBJ2-3; TRBD2 matches at 10 bases. Trimming at V came to 5 bases and at J to 2 bases, leaving 7 bases not matched to a gene. This CDR3 has 16 residues. Per germline, CDR1 SGHVS and CDR2 FQNEAQ. Here the CDR3 DNA reads TGTGCCAGCAGCCTCCGGACTAGCGGAGACACAGATACGCAGTATTTT. Its translation is CASSLRTSGDTDTQYF.

DNA for the CDR3: TGCGCCAGCAGAGAGGGGGCCAACAATGAGCAGTTCTTC. As protein: CASREGANNEQFF. V usage is TRBV10-1 and J usage is TRBJ2-1; TRBD1 matches 7 bases. The CDR3 extends over 13 amino acids. Germline CDR1 WNHNN, CDR2 SYGVQD (reference sequence). V lost 6 bases and J lost 5; bases outside the gene matches: 4.

The chain is built from TRBV15 and TRBJ1-1; TRBD1 aligns across 10 bases. Per germline, CDR1 LNHNV and CDR2 YYDKDF (reference sequence). The CDR3 sequence is 15 residues long. V lost 5 bases and J lost 4; bases outside the gene matches: 7. The CDR3 sequence is CATSRRTGGTTEAFF. For the CDR3, the DNA is TGTGCCACCAGCCGCCGGACAGGGGGAACCACTGAAGCTTTCTTT.

The chain uses TRBV2 and TRBJ2-3, with 7 bases identical to TRBD2. V lost 1 base to trimming and J lost 0 bases; unmatched junction nucleotides: 4. CDR1 is SNHLY, CDR2 FYNNEI, per germline. The CDR3 has 16 residues. CDR3 in amino acids: CASSEGGGPSTDTQYF. The CDR3 DNA sequence: TGTGCCAGCAGTGAAGGGGGGGGACCAAGCACAGATACGCAGTATTTT.

The chain uses TRBV9 and TRBJ1-1, with a weak D call TRBD1 (5 bases). This CDR3 is 13 amino acids long. CDR1 is SGDLS and CDR2 is YYNGEE in the germline V gene. Deletions cut 2 bases from V and 6 bases from J, with 11 bases between. CDR3 in amino acids: CASSVRDGAEAFF. DNA of the CDR3: TGTGCCAGCAGCGTCAGGGATGGGGCTGAAGCTTTCTTT.

The J gene is TRBJ1-4, the V gene TRBV10-3; 7 bases are shared with TRBD1. Unmatched junction bases numbered 5, after V lost 3 bases and J lost 4 bases. The germline V gene has CDR1 ENHRY and CDR2 SYGVKD. This CDR3 contains 15 residues. Here the CDR3 reads CAISDSGTVNEKLFF. The CDR3 nucleotides read TGTGCCATCAGTGATTCCGGGACAGTTAATGAAAAACTGTTTTTT.

V gene TRBV30 combines with J gene TRBJ1-2; a possible D gene is TRBD1 (5 bases). Germline V gene data show CDR1 as GTSNPN and CDR2 as SVGIG (reference sequence). The CDR3 is made up of 13 amino acids. V dropped 3 bases and J dropped 2 bases, with 10 bases sitting between them. CDR3 bases: TGTGCCTGGAGCTGGGGGGACAACTATGGCTACACCTTC. Protein product: CAWSWGDNYGYTF. Together with reference TRBV30 and TRBJ1-2, the CDR3 gives the full variable domain: SQTIHQWPATLVQPVGSPLSLECTVEGTSNPNLYWYRQAAGRGLQLLFYSVGIGQISSEVPQNLSASRPQDRQFILSSKKLLLSDSGFYLCAWSWGDNYGYTFGSGTRLTVV.

The CDR3 region is CASIDRPNTGELFF. DNA of the CDR3: TGTGCCAGTATCGACAGGCCAAACACCGGGGAGCTGTTTTTT. The V and J genes are TRBV19 and TRBJ2-2, with D possibly matching TRBD1 (6 bases). This CDR3 has 14 residues. V was shortened by 7 bases and J by 2 bases, with 11 bases between the two germline ends. CDR1 is LNHDA, CDR2 SQIVND, per germline (reference sequence). Supplemented by reference TRBV19 and TRBJ2-2, the full variable domain reads DGGITQSPKYLFRKEGQNVTLSCEQNLNHDAMYWYRQDPGQGLRLIYYSQIVNDFQKGDIAEGYSVSREKKESFPLTVTSAQKNPTAFYLCASIDRPNTGELFFGEGSRLTVL.

The rearrangement joins TRBV14 to TRBJ1-1; a weak D match, TRBD1 (6 bases). V was pared by 4 bases and J by 1 base, with 13 bases between. Germline values: CDR1 SGHDN, CDR2 FVKESK. The CDR3 length is 15 residues. CDR3 residues: CASSRAPGQNTEAFF. For the CDR3, the DNA is TGTGCCAGCAGCCGAGCCCCGGGACAGAACACTGAAGCTTTCTTT. Full variable domain (outside the CDR3, taken from reference TRBV14 and TRBJ1-1): EAGVTQFPSHSVIEKGQTVTLRCDPISGHDNLYWYRRVMGKEIKFLLHFVKESKQDESGMPNNRFLAERTGGTYSTLKVQPAELEDSGVYFCASSRAPGQNTEAFFGQGTRLTVV.

CDR3 bases: TGCAGCGTTGGACACCACTTCACTGAAGCTTTCTTT. Translation: CSVGHHFTEAFF. The chain uses TRBV29-1 and TRBJ1-1; D is unclear. The V gene lost 4 bases and the J gene lost 4 bases, with 10 bases spanning the gap. Per germline, CDR1 SQVTM and CDR2 ANQGSEA. The CDR3 consists of 12 residues.

V usage is TRBV2 and J usage is TRBJ2-5; tentative D call: TRBD2 (6 bases). V was pared by 9 bases and J by 7 bases, with 21 bases between. Germline-derived CDR1 and CDR2 are SNHLY and FYNNEI. This CDR3 is 14 amino acids long. The CDR3 protein is CASQSGTGVGTQYF. CDR3 in DNA: TGTGCCAGTCAATCCGGGACTGGGGTTGGGACCCAGTACTTC.

This clone was counted only a few times. The chain joins TRBV28 to TRBJ1-5; perhaps TRBD1 as D (6 bases). This CDR3 region has 13 residues. Germline-derived CDR1 and CDR2 are MDHEN and SYDVKM. The V and J ends lost 11 bases and 5 bases respectively, with 16 bases between them. CDR3 protein: CAGNRAEDQPQHF. The CDR3 DNA sequence: TGTGCCGGCAACAGGGCTGAGGATCAGCCCCAGCATTTT.

Details on this clone: Other DNA sequences in this sample translate to the same CDR3. The chain links TRBV9 to TRBJ1-1; unclear D gene. CDR1 and CDR2 from the germline V gene are SGDLS and YYNGEE. The CDR3 loop spans 13 amino acids. Trimming pared 2 bases from V and 1 base from J, leaving 6 bases between. The CDR3 protein is CASSVGPNTEAFF. CDR3 nucleotides: TGTGCCAGCAGCGTTGGCCCGAACACTGAAGCTTTCTTT.